The 20 T cell receptor beta chains below all came from one sample that was sequenced in a study of cytomegalovirus exposure and HLA in healthy donors. The study ran its PCR with 60 Vbeta and 13 Jbeta primers. Sequencing was performed with immunoSEQ multiplex PCR; in TCRdb, only in-frame clones are kept and a portion is missing. The data contain under 140,000 clones, around 80% of them singletons. The sequencing input was PBMCs. The receptors come from a woman aged 55-69 years in good health and CMV-seropositive.

The chain employs TRBV28 and TRBJ2-5, with D maybe TRBD2 (5 bases). The better agreement between TRBJ2-7 and the DNA end casts doubt on the J call. The CDR3 runs to 14 residues. Germline V CDR1 and CDR2: MDHEN, SYDVKM. CDR3 sequence reads: CASSFGGNSYEQYF. CDR3 coding DNA: TGTGCCAGCAGTTTTGGAGGAAACTCCTACGAGCAGTACTTC.

The rearrangement uses TRBV28 and TRBJ2-7; a possible D gene is TRBD1 (5 bases). The CDR3 loop spans 12 amino acids. Germline values: CDR1 MDHEN, CDR2 SYDVKM. V was shortened by 7 bases and J by 12 bases, with 19 bases between the two germline ends. The CDR3 region is CASNPTGYQRYF. The CDR3 DNA reads as TGTGCCAGCAATCCAACAGGCTATCAGCGGTACTTC.

The V and J genes are TRBV23-1 and TRBJ1-2; TRBD1 aligns across 10 bases. TRBV23-1 is filed as an ORF, its function uncertain. CDR3 length equals 15 residues. V lost 2 bases to trimming and J lost 6 bases; unmatched junction nucleotides: 6. CDR3 sequence: CASSQGRGTGDGYTF. The CDR3 DNA follows: TGCGCCAGCAGTCAAGGTCGCGGGACAGGGGATGGCTACACCTTC.

V is TRBV5-1 and J is TRBJ2-5; 7 bases agree with TRBD1. The V gene's germline CDR1 is SGHRS and CDR2 YFSETQ. The CDR3 length is 14 residues. V lost 5 bases to trimming and J lost 3 bases; unmatched junction nucleotides: 7. The CDR3 region is CASSPGQTKETQYF. DNA for the CDR3: TGCGCCAGCAGTCCGGGACAGACCAAAGAGACCCAGTACTTC. The full variable domain, rest sourced from reference TRBV5-1 and TRBJ2-5, is KAGVTQTPRYLIKTRGQQVTLSCSPISGHRSVSWYQQTPGQGLQFLFEYFSETQRNKGNFPGRFSGRQFSNSRSEMNVSTLELGDSALYLCASSPGQTKETQYFGPGTRLLVL.

This clone occurred a few times. The gene calls are TRBV6-1 and TRBJ2-2; D not certain. Germline CDR1 reads MNHNS; CDR2 reads SASEGT. Trimming left V 7 bases short and J 6 bases short, with 18 bases between. The CDR3 totals 15 residues. The CDR3 DNA is TGTGCCAGCACGAGTATGCAGTCTAGACCCGGGGAGCTGTTTTTT. Encoded protein: CASTSMQSRPGELFF.

V is TRBV11-3 and J is TRBJ2-7; 8 positions match TRBD1. The V and J ends lost 5 bases and 2 bases, in that order; junction bases with no gene match: 5. In germline, CDR1 is SGHNT, CDR2 YENEEA. CDR3 length: 14 residues. The chain's CDR3 is CASSARTGPYEQYF. CDR3 bases: TGTGCCAGCAGCGCCCGGACAGGGCCCTACGAGCAGTACTTC.

V is TRBV7-9 and J is TRBJ1-2; D call uncertain. The CDR3 consists of 15 residues. The V gene lost 2 bases and the J gene lost 1 base, with 11 bases spanning the gap. Germline CDR1 SEHNR, CDR2 FQNEAQ (reference sequence). For the CDR3, the DNA is TGTGCCAGCAGCTTACCAGAATATTATAACTATGGCTACACCTTC. Its translation: CASSLPEYYNYGYTF.

V usage is TRBV7-9 and J usage is TRBJ2-1, with 7 bases identical to TRBD2. Unmatched junction bases numbered 10, after V lost 2 bases and J lost 0 bases. CDR1 and CDR2 (germline): SEHNR, FQNEAQ (reference sequence). This CDR3 contains 18 residues. The CDR3 DNA is TGTGCCAGCAGCTTAACTCCGGGAGCGGGAAGCTCCTACAATGAGCAGTTCTTC. This encodes CASSLTPGAGSSYNEQFF.

The rearrangement joins TRBV5-1 to TRBJ1-2; possibly TRBD1 for D (6 bases). Trimming took off 3 bases at V and 8 bases at J, with 17 bases between the two ends. The CDR3 is 14 amino acids. Germline-derived CDR1 and CDR2 are SGHRS and YFSETQ. In DNA, the CDR3 is TGCGCCAGCAGCTCAGGGGATTTTGGGTCGGGCTACACCTTC. It encodes CASSSGDFGSGYTF.

The chain is built from TRBV28 and TRBJ1-2; 10 bases are a match to TRBD1. CDR3 size: 15 residues. V lost 6 bases and J lost 2; bases outside the gene matches: 6. Per the germline V gene, CDR1 is MDHEN and CDR2 is SYDVKM. CDR3 nucleotide sequence: TGTGCCAGCAGCCCCTGGACAGGGGGGAACTATGGCTACACCTTC. Translated: CASSPWTGGNYGYTF.

V is TRBV28 and J is TRBJ1-5; D is unclear. The V gene's germline CDR1 is MDHEN and CDR2 SYDVKM. The V end was cut by 7 bases, the J end by 9 bases, with 13 bases between. The CDR3 is 12 residues long. CDR3 sequence (DNA): TGTGCCAGCAACCTGGCGCGGAGGCCCCAGCATTTT. Translated, it gives CASNLARRPQHF.

This clone came up a few times. The chain uses TRBV6-1 and TRBJ1-5; TRBD1 matches 8 bases. J lost 0 bases, V lost 4 bases, and 11 bases had no gene match. This CDR3 is built from 18 residues. Germline CDR1 MNHNS, CDR2 SASEGT. The CDR3: CASSGPGGRRDSNQPQHF. The CDR3 DNA follows: TGTGCCAGCAGTGGGCCAGGGGGCCGTCGGGATAGCAATCAGCCCCAGCATTTT.

The rearrangement links TRBV4-2 to TRBJ2-1; 8 bases line up with TRBD2. The J segment lost 13 bases and the V segment lost 0 bases, leaving 5 bases of the junction unmatched. The germline V gene has CDR1 LGHNA and CDR2 YNFKEQ. CDR3 length: 13 amino acids. CDR3: CASSQDHSGRQFF. CDR3 DNA: TGTGCCAGCAGCCAAGATCACAGCGGGAGACAGTTCTTC.

The V call is TRBV10-3, the J call TRBJ1-2; TRBD1 aligns across 7 bases. This CDR3 has 14 amino acids. The germline CDR1 and CDR2 sequences are ENHRY and SYGVKD. The junction had 5 bases not matched to a gene; V was cut back by 0 bases and J by 7 bases. The CDR3 DNA reads as TGTGCCATCAGTGAGTCGAGGGGGCAGGGTGGCTACACCTTC. This sequence encodes CAISESRGQGGYTF.

The CDR3 DNA reads as TGCGCCAGCAGCGCGGGACAGTTCTATGGCTACACCTTC. This encodes CASSAGQFYGYTF. The chain combines TRBV5-1 with TRBJ1-2; 7 bases match TRBD1. The length of the CDR3 is 13 residues. Germline CDR1 reads SGHRS; CDR2 reads YFSETQ. The J segment lost 4 bases and the V segment lost 4 bases, leaving 4 bases of the junction unmatched.

V is TRBV28 and J is TRBJ2-1; a weak D match, TRBD2 (5 bases). V gave up 1 base and J gave up 3 bases, with 19 bases separating them. Germline assignment: CDR1 MDHEN and CDR2 SYDVKM. The length of the CDR3 is 18 residues. The CDR3 DNA is TGTGCCAGCAGTTTATATCCCCCAACTAGTCCCCTCTACAATGAGCAGTTCTTC. The encoded protein is CASSLYPPTSPLYNEQFF.

V gene TRBV10-3 combines with J gene TRBJ2-5, with D maybe TRBD2 (6 bases). The length of the CDR3 is 15 residues. Per germline, CDR1 ENHRY and CDR2 SYGVKD. V gave up 0 bases and J gave up 2 bases, with 10 bases separating them. The CDR3 reads CAISESTGVQETQYF. CDR3 DNA: TGTGCCATCAGTGAGTCGACGGGGGTTCAAGAGACCCAGTACTTC.

This chain links TRBV9 with TRBJ1-1; 7 bases line up with TRBD1. Unmatched junction bases numbered 8, after V lost 0 bases and J lost 3 bases. In germline, CDR1 is SGDLS, CDR2 YYNGEE. The CDR3 has 16 amino acids. In DNA form, the CDR3 reads TGTGCCAGCAGCGTAGGATTAGGACAGGAGTACACTGAAGCTTTCTTT. This sequence encodes CASSVGLGQEYTEAFF.

CDR3 loop: CASSPDRLTDTQYF. The CDR3 DNA follows: TGTGCCAGCAGTCCCGACCGACTCACAGATACGCAGTATTTT. The V gene is TRBV4-2, the J gene TRBJ2-3; D unclear. The CDR3 is 14 amino acids. Germline values: CDR1 LGHNA, CDR2 YNFKEQ. With 6 bases removed from V and 2 bases from J, the gap between germline ends came to 12 bases.

This clone was recorded a few times. The chain combines TRBV2 with TRBJ2-3, with TRBD2 matching over 8 bases. The junction had 1 base not matched to a gene; V was cut back by 2 bases and J by 6 bases. The CDR3 contains 13 residues. Per germline, CDR1 SNHLY and CDR2 FYNNEI. For the CDR3, the DNA is TGTGCCAGCAGTGAACCTAGCGGGGATACGCAGTATTTT. It yields the protein CASSEPSGDTQYF.